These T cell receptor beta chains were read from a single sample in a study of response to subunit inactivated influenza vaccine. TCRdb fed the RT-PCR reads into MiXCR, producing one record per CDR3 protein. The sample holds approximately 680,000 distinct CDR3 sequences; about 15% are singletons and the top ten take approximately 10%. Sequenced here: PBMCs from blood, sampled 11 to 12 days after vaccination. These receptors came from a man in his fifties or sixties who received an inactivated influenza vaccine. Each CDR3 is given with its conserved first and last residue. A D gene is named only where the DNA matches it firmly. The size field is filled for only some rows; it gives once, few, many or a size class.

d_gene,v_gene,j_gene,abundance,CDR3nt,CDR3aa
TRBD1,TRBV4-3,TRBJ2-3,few,TGCGCCAGCAGTCCGACAGGGGTGCTAGATACGCAGTATTTT,CASSPTGVLDTQYF
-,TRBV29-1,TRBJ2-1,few,TGCAGCGTTGGGGACAATGCCTACAATGAGCAGTTCTTC,CSVGDNAYNEQFF
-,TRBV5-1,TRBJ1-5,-,TGCGCCAGCAGCTTGTACACCCCGGCAGGGCGAAAAAATCAGCCCCAGCATTTT,CASSLYTPAGRKNQPQHF
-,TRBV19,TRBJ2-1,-,TGTGCCAGTAGTATTAGTCGGGGCCACTCCTACAATGAGCAGTTCTTC,CASSISRGHSYNEQFF
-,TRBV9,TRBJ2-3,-,TGTGCCAGCAGCGTAGCTGCTAGCACAGATACGCAGTATTTT,CASSVAASTDTQYF
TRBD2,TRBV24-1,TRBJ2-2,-,TGTGCCACCAGTGATTTAGGACTAGCGGCCGGCGGGGAGCTGTTTTTT,CATSDLGLAAGGELFF
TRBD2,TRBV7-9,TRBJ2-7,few,TGTGCCAGCAGCTTGCTGCTAGCGGGAGGGTACGAGCAGTACTTC,CASSLLLAGGYEQYF
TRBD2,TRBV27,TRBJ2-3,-,TGTGCCAGCAGTCTTCAAAGCGGGGGCCTGGGAACCTCAGATACGCAGTATTTT,CASSLQSGGLGTSDTQYF
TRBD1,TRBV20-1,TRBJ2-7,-,TGCAGTGCTAGAGGCCTGGACAGGGGCGCCTACGAGCAGTACTTC,CSARGLDRGAYEQYF
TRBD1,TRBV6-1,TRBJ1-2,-,TGTGCCAGCAGGCGGACAGGGCGGTATGGCTACACCTTC,CASRRTGRYGYTF
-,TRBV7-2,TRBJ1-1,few,TGTGCCAGCAGCCAGACTGGGGGGGAAGCTTTCTTT,CASSQTGGEAFF
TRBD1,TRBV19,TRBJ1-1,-,TGTGCCAGTACCCCCGTCCCCGGACAGGGAATGAAAACTGAAGCTTTCTTT,CASTPVPGQGMKTEAFF
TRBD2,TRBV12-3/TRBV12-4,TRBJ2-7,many,TGTGCCAGCAGTCTTATGAGCGGGAGGTCCTACGAGCAGTACTTC,CASSLMSGRSYEQYF
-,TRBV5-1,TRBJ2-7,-,TGCGCCAGCCCCAGGGGACGGATCTCCTACGAGCAGTACTTC,CASPRGRISYEQYF
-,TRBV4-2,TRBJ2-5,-,TGTGCCAGCAGCCAAGATCTTTGGGGGAGTGGAGAGACCCAGTACTTC,CASSQDLWGSGETQYF
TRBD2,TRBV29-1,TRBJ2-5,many,TGCAGCGTTGAACTTCAAAAGGGACTAGTCGGATTC,CSVELQKGLVGF
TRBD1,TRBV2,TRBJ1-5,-,TGTGCCAGCACTCCTACGGGGGGGACAGGCCGGCATTTT,CASTPTGGTGRHF
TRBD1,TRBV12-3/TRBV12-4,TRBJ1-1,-,TGTGCCAGCAGTTTACAGGGGGCAGGGGTGGTCACTGAAGCTTTCTTT,CASSLQGAGVVTEAFF
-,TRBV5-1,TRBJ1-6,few,TGCGCCAGCAGCTTGGACAGCTATTATAATTCACCCCTCCACTTT,CASSLDSYYNSPLHF
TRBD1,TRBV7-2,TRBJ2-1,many,TGTGCCAGCAGCTTAGCGGGGACAGGGGGCCGATACAATGAGCAGTTCTTC,CASSLAGTGGRYNEQFF
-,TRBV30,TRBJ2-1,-,TGTGCCTGGAGTCCCCTGACGGGACTCGATGAGCAGTTCTTC,CAWSPLTGLDEQFF
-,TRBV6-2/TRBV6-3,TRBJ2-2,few,TGTGCCAGCAATAGCCCCGTGACCCCGGAGCTGTTTTTT,CASNSPVTPELFF
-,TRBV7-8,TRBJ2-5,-,TGTGCCAGCAGCAAACAAGCAAGGGAAGAGACCCAGTACTTC,CASSKQAREETQYF
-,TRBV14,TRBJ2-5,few,TGTGCCAGCAGCCAGCCCCACCCGGGGAAGCCCCAAGAGACCCAGTACTTC,CASSQPHPGKPQETQYF
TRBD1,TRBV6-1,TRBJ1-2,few,TGTGCCAGCAGTGAAGGGGACAGGGCTGGCTATGGCTACACCTTC,CASSEGDRAGYGYTF